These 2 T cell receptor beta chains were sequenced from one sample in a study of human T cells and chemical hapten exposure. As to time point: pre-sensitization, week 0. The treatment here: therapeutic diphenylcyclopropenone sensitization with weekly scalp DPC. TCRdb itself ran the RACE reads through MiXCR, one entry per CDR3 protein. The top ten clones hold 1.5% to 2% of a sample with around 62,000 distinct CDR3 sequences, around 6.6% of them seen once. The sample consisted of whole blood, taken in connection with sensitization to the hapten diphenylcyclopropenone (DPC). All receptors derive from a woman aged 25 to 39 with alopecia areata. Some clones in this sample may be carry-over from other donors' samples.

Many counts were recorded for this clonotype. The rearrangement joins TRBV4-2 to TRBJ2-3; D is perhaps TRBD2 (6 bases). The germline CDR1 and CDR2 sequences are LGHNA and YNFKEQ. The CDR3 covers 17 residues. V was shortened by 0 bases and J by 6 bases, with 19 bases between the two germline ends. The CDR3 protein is CASSQETSGTFSDTQYF. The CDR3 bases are TGTGCCAGCAGCCAAGAGACGTCCGGGACTTTCTCGGATACGCAGTATTTT.

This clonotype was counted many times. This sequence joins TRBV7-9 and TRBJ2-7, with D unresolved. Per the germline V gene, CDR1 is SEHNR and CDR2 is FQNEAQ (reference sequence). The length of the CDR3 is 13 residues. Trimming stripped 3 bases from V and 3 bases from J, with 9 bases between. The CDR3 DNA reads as TGTGCCAGCAGCTTTAGGACCGGCTACGAGCAGTACTTC. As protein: CASSFRTGYEQYF.